This passage covers 32 T cell receptor beta chains from one sample sequenced in a study of beta chain features in type 1 diabetes. Sequencing targeted expressed TCRB transcripts, as all isolated RNA had been reverse transcribed. The repertoire was sequenced with immunoSEQ multiplex PCR; TCRdb's copy has only in-frame clones and lacks some. The sample has about 620,000 clones, around 15% seen once; the top ten hold around 0.1%. The sequencing sample was made of naive CD4+ T cells from blood. The origin of the receptors is a man between 18 and 35 years old in good health.

This chain connects TRBV7-3 to TRBJ2-2, with D perhaps being TRBD1 or TRBD2 (5 bases each). This CDR3 is built from 16 residues. V was clipped by 8 bases and J by 0 bases, with 16 bases between them. Germline V gene lookup returns CDR1 SGHTA and CDR2 FQGTGA. CDR3 bases: TGTGCCAGCCGCCGATCCGGGGCTACGAACACCGGGGAGCTGTTTTTT. Translating gives CASRRSGATNTGELFF.

The chain couples TRBV7-2 to TRBJ1-4, with D perhaps TRBD1 (6 bases). The CDR3 sequence is 13 residues long. CDR1 SGHTA and CDR2 FQGNSA come from the germline V gene. V lost 5 bases, J lost 7 bases, and 11 bases lay in between. In nucleotides, the CDR3 is TGTGCCAGCAGCCCAGGGGTCTTTGAAAAACTGTTTTTT. As protein: CASSPGVFEKLFF.

The CDR3 protein is CASTLSGRVYEQYF. The CDR3 region has the DNA TGTGCCAGCACCCTTAGCGGGAGGGTTTACGAGCAGTACTTC. This chain joins TRBV28 and TRBJ2-7; 11 bases line up with TRBD2. CDR1 is MDHEN and CDR2 is SYDVKM in the germline V gene. J was trimmed by 4 bases and V by 7 bases; bases with no gene match: 6. This CDR3 spans 14 amino acids.

The chain uses TRBV6-6 and TRBJ2-7; the D gene is possibly TRBD1 (5 bases). Trimming removed 6 bases at V and 0 bases at J, with 15 bases between. The germline CDR1 and CDR2 sequences are MNHNY and SVGAGI (reference sequence). The CDR3 totals 15 residues. CDR3 in DNA: TGTGCCAGCAGCCGACGACAGCAGAACTCCTACGAGCAGTACTTC. Protein product: CASSRRQQNSYEQYF.

This sequence joins TRBV7-7 and TRBJ2-7, with D perhaps being TRBD1 or TRBD2 (6 bases each). This CDR3 contains 15 residues. CDR1 SSHAT and CDR2 FNYEAQ come from the germline V gene (reference sequence). Trimming left V 5 bases short and J 0 bases short, with 14 bases between. The DNA for the CDR3 is TGTGCCAGCAGCCCGGGGGCTTTGCCCTCCTACGAGCAGTACTTC. Residues: CASSPGALPSYEQYF.

The chain uses TRBV27 and TRBJ1-1; 8 bases line up with TRBD1. CDR1 MNHEY and CDR2 SMNVEV come from the germline V gene (reference sequence). V lost 3 bases and J lost 1; bases outside the gene matches: 7. The CDR3 has 16 residues. Written as DNA, the CDR3 is TGTGCCAGCAGTTTTCTCTCCGGGACAGGGAACACTGAAGCTTTCTTT. The encoded protein is CASSFLSGTGNTEAFF.

V usage is TRBV5-1 and J usage is TRBJ2-7; D may be TRBD2 (5 bases). This CDR3 contains 14 residues. Germline V lookup: CDR1 SGHRS, CDR2 YFSETQ. The V gene lost 2 bases and the J gene lost 5 bases, with 14 bases spanning the gap. CDR3 nucleotide sequence: TGCGCCAGCAGCTTTTTTAAGGCGGGTGACGAGCAGTACTTC. Translating it yields CASSFFKAGDEQYF. Supplemented by reference TRBV5-1 and TRBJ2-7, the full variable domain reads KAGVTQTPRYLIKTRGQQVTLSCSPISGHRSVSWYQQTPGQGLQFLFEYFSETQRNKGNFPGRFSGRQFSNSRSEMNVSTLELGDSALYLCASSFFKAGDEQYFGPGTRLTVT.

The J gene is TRBJ1-2, the V gene TRBV9, with D maybe TRBD1 (5 bases). Germline V gives CDR1 SGDLS, CDR2 YYNGEE. The CDR3 totals 14 residues. V dropped 6 bases and J dropped 4 bases, with 16 bases sitting between them. The CDR3 loop is CASTVGERGYGYTF. As DNA, the CDR3 is TGTGCCAGCACCGTCGGGGAAAGGGGCTATGGCTACACCTTC. Based on the CDR3 plus reference TRBV9 and TRBJ1-2, the full variable domain is DSGVTQTPKHLITATGQRVTLRCSPRSGDLSVYWYQQSLDQGLQFLIQYYNGEERAKGNILERFSAQQFPDLHSELNLSSLELGDSALYFCASTVGERGYGYTFGSGTRLTVV.

The table lists this clone with a few counts. Other DNA sequences in the sample encode the same CDR3. V usage is TRBV9 and J usage is TRBJ2-3; 8 bases are a match to TRBD2. This CDR3 has 15 amino acids. After removal of 2 bases from V and 1 base from J, the junction contained 3 bases not matched to a gene. Germline-derived CDR1 and CDR2 are SGDLS and YYNGEE. CDR3 residues: CASSVRAGGTDTQYF. The CDR3 DNA sequence: TGTGCCAGCAGCGTCCGAGCGGGGGGCACAGATACGCAGTATTTT. Variable domain in full (rest from reference TRBV9 and TRBJ2-3): DSGVTQTPKHLITATGQRVTLRCSPRSGDLSVYWYQQSLDQGLQFLIQYYNGEERAKGNILERFSAQQFPDLHSELNLSSLELGDSALYFCASSVRAGGTDTQYFGPGTRLTVL.

This clone came up a few times. The chain employs TRBV11-2 and TRBJ2-5, with D possibly matching TRBD2 (6 bases). The CDR3 runs to 17 residues. The germline V gene encodes CDR1 SGHAT and CDR2 FQNNGV. V shed 1 base and J shed 5 bases, with 20 bases lying between them. CDR3 in DNA: TGTGCCAGCAGCTTAGGCTTGGGGCGGGGATCGTGGGAGACCCAGTACTTC. As protein: CASSLGLGRGSWETQYF.

This clone was detected once. This chain links TRBV18 with TRBJ2-7; D tentatively reads TRBD1 or TRBD2 (5 bases each). The CDR3 is made up of 14 amino acids. The germline gives CDR1 KGHSH, CDR2 LQKENI. V lost 1 base, J lost 4 bases, and 11 bases lay in between. The CDR3: CASSPQGEGYEQYF. CDR3 sequence (DNA): TGTGCCAGCTCACCACAGGGAGAGGGGTACGAGCAGTACTTC.

This clone was counted a few times. The V and J genes are TRBV10-3 and TRBJ1-2, with 8 bases identical to TRBD1. From germline, CDR1 is ENHRY and CDR2 SYGVKD. The CDR3 consists of 18 residues. Trimming at V came to 4 bases and at J to 0 bases, leaving 13 bases not matched to a gene. DNA of the CDR3: TGTGCCATCAGTGGGCCCCAGGGGGCTTATTCCACTAACTATGGCTACACCTTC. This codes for CAISGPQGAYSTNYGYTF.

The V call is TRBV25-1, the J call TRBJ1-2, with 8 bases identical to TRBD1. Trimming at V came to 3 bases and at J to 6 bases, leaving 9 bases not matched to a gene. The V gene's germline CDR1 is MGHDK and CDR2 SYGVNS. CDR3 length equals 15 residues. DNA for the CDR3: TGTGCCAGCAGTGACTACCCGGGACAGGCGAATGGCTACACCTTC. Its translation is CASSDYPGQANGYTF.

The chain uses TRBV6-5 and TRBJ2-1, with 10 bases fitting TRBD1. This CDR3 region has 15 residues. J was trimmed by 7 bases and V by 2 bases; bases with no gene match: 5. CDR1 and CDR2 (germline): MNHEY, SVGAGI. The chain's CDR3 is CASSYGGQGRNEQFF. The CDR3 nucleotides read TGTGCCAGCAGTTACGGGGGACAGGGGAGAAATGAGCAGTTCTTC.

In its sample, this clone was seen a few times. The chain carries TRBV5-1 and TRBJ2-7; possibly TRBD1 or TRBD2 for D (5 bases each). The ends were cut back, 2 bases at V and 0 bases at J, with 18 bases in the middle. Looked up from germline, CDR1 is SGHRS and CDR2 is YFSETQ. This CDR3 is 17 amino acids long. The CDR3 sequence: CASSFNEGIRSSYEQYF. In DNA, the CDR3 is TGCGCCAGCAGCTTTAATGAGGGGATTAGGAGCTCCTACGAGCAGTACTTC.

The chain recombines TRBV6-5 with TRBJ2-5; D is ambiguous. This CDR3 is 11 amino acids long. Germline V gives CDR1 MNHEY, CDR2 SVGAGI. V shed 10 bases and J shed 5 bases, with 11 bases lying between them. CDR3 region: CAIRNVETQYF. The CDR3 nucleotides are TGTGCCATCCGAAATGTGGAGACCCAGTACTTC.

The rearrangement uses TRBV4-1 and TRBJ2-2, with D possibly matching TRBD1 (6 bases). Trimming left V 5 bases short and J 7 bases short, with 20 bases between. This CDR3 has 16 residues. Germline V gene data show CDR1 as MGHRA and CDR2 as YSYEKL. The CDR3: CASSSHGKGVVGELFF. The CDR3 DNA follows: TGCGCCAGCAGCTCTCATGGGAAGGGGGTGGTCGGGGAGCTGTTTTTT.

The chain couples TRBV9 to TRBJ2-1; D perhaps matches TRBD2 (7 bases). Looked up from germline, CDR1 is SGDLS and CDR2 is YYNGEE. The germline V and J ends were trimmed by 0 bases and 9 bases, with 13 bases remaining between them. CDR3 length: 14 amino acids. This chain's CDR3 is CASSVAPGGGEQFF. Written as DNA, the CDR3 is TGTGCCAGCAGCGTAGCTCCGGGGGGCGGTGAGCAGTTCTTC.

In its sample, this clone was seen a few times. This chain connects TRBV28 to TRBJ2-7; D may be TRBD2 (6 bases). Germline-derived CDR1 and CDR2 are MDHEN and SYDVKM. This CDR3 is 14 amino acids long. With 11 bases removed from V and 5 bases from J, the gap between germline ends came to 22 bases. This chain's CDR3 is CAARPTGGIHEQYF. For the CDR3, the DNA is TGTGCCGCAAGGCCCACCGGCGGGATCCACGAGCAGTACTTC.

This clone was observed a handful of times. This chain uses TRBV5-6 with TRBJ1-1; 7 bases agree with TRBD1. Per the germline V gene, CDR1 is SGHDT and CDR2 is YYEEEE. The ends lost 4 bases at V and 11 bases at J; junction bases unmatched: 8. The CDR3 extends over 12 amino acids. CDR3 in DNA: TGTGCCAGCAGCCGACAGGGTTTGGACGCTTTCTTT. The encoded protein is CASSRQGLDAFF.

This clone occurred a few times. The rearrangement links TRBV5-4 to TRBJ2-5; 11 bases match TRBD1. Trimming cost V 2 bases and J 5 bases; bases outside gene matches: 8. The CDR3 loop spans 16 amino acids. Germline V gene lookup returns CDR1 SGHNT and CDR2 YYREEE (reference sequence). The CDR3 is CASSFRDRGAGETQYF. CDR3 in DNA: TGTGCCAGCAGCTTCCGGGACAGGGGGGCTGGGGAGACCCAGTACTTC.

The chain joins TRBV15 to TRBJ2-1; 16 bases match TRBD2. Looked up from germline, CDR1 is LNHNV and CDR2 is YYDKDF (reference sequence). V was pared by 1 base and J by 5 bases, with 8 bases of the junction left unmatched. The CDR3 totals 19 residues. The CDR3 loop is CATSRVGTSGRAVHNEQFF. The CDR3 DNA is TGTGCCACCAGCAGAGTGGGGACTAGCGGGAGGGCCGTTCACAATGAGCAGTTCTTC.

This clone has just a few counts. CDR3 sequence reads: CASSLGLAGYNEQFF. CDR3 coding DNA: TGTGCCAGCAGTTTAGGACTAGCGGGATACAATGAGCAGTTCTTC. This chain uses TRBV28 with TRBJ2-1; 12 bases align to TRBD2. Germline V lookup: CDR1 MDHEN, CDR2 SYDVKM. The CDR3 consists of 15 residues. Losses at the gene ends were 2 bases for V and 4 bases for J; bases not matched to a gene: 0.

This clone occurred many times. The chain joins TRBV25-1 to TRBJ1-4; D is unresolved. V was cut by 8 bases and J by 7 bases, with 8 bases left in between. Looked up from germline, CDR1 is MGHDK and CDR2 is SYGVNS. The CDR3 contains 11 residues. This chain's CDR3 is CASGKGEKLFF. The CDR3 region has the DNA TGTGCCAGCGGTAAGGGTGAAAAACTGTTTTTT.

This clone came up a few times. The chain has TRBV5-1 and TRBJ1-1; D gene unclear. This CDR3 spans 13 amino acids. V was shortened by 0 bases and J by 1 base, with 4 bases between the two germline ends. Germline loops: CDR1 SGHRS, CDR2 YFSETQ. CDR3 in amino acids: CASSLGENTEAFF. CDR3 sequence (DNA): TGCGCCAGCAGCTTGGGGGAGAACACTGAAGCTTTCTTT.

This clone was seen more than once but under ten times. Written as DNA, the CDR3 is TGTGCCAGCAGCGTAGTGGCAACGAACACTGAAGCTTTCTTT. Translation gives CASSVVATNTEAFF. The chain links TRBV9 to TRBJ1-1; the D is unclear. In germline, CDR1 is SGDLS, CDR2 YYNGEE. V was cut by 0 bases and J by 1 base, with 7 bases left in between. The CDR3 has 14 residues.

In this sample, this clone turned up a few times. V is TRBV10-3 and J is TRBJ2-7; tentatively, D is TRBD1 (5 bases). There are 12 residues in the CDR3. Germline CDR1 is ENHRY and CDR2 is SYGVKD. V lost 8 bases to trimming and J lost 3 bases, with 11 bases between them. The CDR3 coding sequence is TGTGCCATCGCCCAAGGGGACTACGAGCAGTACTTC. This encodes CAIAQGDYEQYF.

This clone was seen a few times. The V call is TRBV28, the J call TRBJ2-5, with D possibly matching TRBD2 (5 bases). Per the germline V gene, CDR1 is MDHEN and CDR2 is SYDVKM. This CDR3 contains 15 residues. The V end lost 4 bases, the J end lost 2 bases, and 14 bases lay between the germline ends. CDR3 loop: CASSSPSGRQETQYF. The CDR3 DNA follows: TGTGCCAGCAGTTCACCTTCGGGAAGACAAGAGACCCAGTACTTC.

This clone was picked up a small number of times. The V gene is TRBV7-9, the J gene TRBJ1-4; 8 bases are a match to TRBD1. After removal of 5 bases from V and 5 bases from J, the junction contained 7 bases not matched to a gene. Germline lookup yields CDR1 SEHNR and CDR2 FQNEAQ (reference sequence). The CDR3 contains 15 residues. Here the CDR3 DNA reads TGTGCCAGCAGCCCAACGGGACAGGCGAATGAAAAACTGTTTTTT. Translating gives CASSPTGQANEKLFF.

This clone was counted between two and nine times. The chain couples TRBV6-5 to TRBJ1-6; tentatively, D is TRBD1 (6 bases). CDR3 length equals 14 residues. CDR1 and CDR2 (germline): MNHEY, SVGAGI. V lost 8 bases and J lost 6, with 14 bases in between. The chain's CDR3 is CASRTGSANSPLHF. In DNA, the CDR3 is TGTGCCAGCCGCACAGGGTCTGCTAATTCACCCCTCCACTTT.

This chain joins TRBV2 and TRBJ2-6; 10 positions match TRBD1. This CDR3 contains 15 residues. J was trimmed by 2 bases and V by 7 bases; bases with no gene match: 2. Germline V gene sequence: CDR1 SNHLY, CDR2 FYNNEI. The CDR3 sequence: CASKTGGAGANVLTF. The DNA for the CDR3 is TGTGCCAGCAAGACAGGGGGCGCTGGGGCCAACGTCCTGACTTTC.

The gene calls are TRBV9 and TRBJ2-7; D may match TRBD1 or TRBD2 (5 bases each). V was pared by 3 bases and J by 7 bases, with 17 bases between. This CDR3 contains 14 residues. Germline values: CDR1 SGDLS, CDR2 YYNGEE. The CDR3 spells CASSALEGNGEQYF. The DNA of the CDR3 is TGTGCCAGCAGCGCCTTAGAGGGGAATGGAGAGCAGTACTTC.